These T cell receptor beta chains were read from a single sample in a study of blood T cell repertoires in COVID-19. Assay: immunoSEQ multiplex PCR; the TCRdb copy retains only in-frame clones and omits some. The top ten hold around 3.1% of the sample, which has around 250,000 clones, 88% seen once. Specimen: PBMCs or T cells enriched from blood (not recorded which). Source of these receptors: a woman between 35 and 50 years old who had been exposed to COVID-19. CDR3s include the opening cysteine and the closing phenylalanine or tryptophan. Fields, in order: clone size, V gene, J gene, D gene, CDR3 protein, CDR3 DNA. D genes are given only for firm matches. Some rows mark clone size as missing; the rest say once, few, many or name a class of expanded clone.

.,TRBV5-1,TRBJ2-5,.,CASSLQGREEETQYF,TGCGCCAGCAGCCTTCAGGGCAGGGAGGAAGAGACCCAGTACTTC
.,TRBV2,TRBJ1-2,TRBD1,CASRRDRGVYTF,TGTGCCAGCAGAAGGGACAGGGGAGTCTACACCTTC
.,TRBV7-6,TRBJ2-5,TRBD1,CASSLPPGTGTGTQYF,TGTGCCAGCAGTCTACCTCCCGGGACAGGGACTGGTACCCAGTACTTC
.,TRBV11-3,TRBJ1-3,.,CASSLTGGGNTIYF,TGTGCCAGCAGCTTGACAGGAGGTGGAAACACCATATATTTT
.,TRBV3-1/TRBV3-2,TRBJ1-1,.,CASSQGGSTEAFF,TGTGCCAGCAGCCAGGGGGGGTCCACTGAAGCTTTCTTT
.,TRBV19,TRBJ1-2,TRBD1,CASSSPEGAPVYGYTF,TGTGCCAGTAGTAGCCCCGAGGGGGCCCCCGTATATGGCTACACCTTC
.,TRBV19,TRBJ2-1,TRBD2,CASSVTASGANEQFF,TGTGCCAGTAGTGTCACGGCTAGCGGGGCTAATGAGCAGTTCTTC
once,TRBV7-9,TRBJ2-1,TRBD2,CASKGLAAGNEQFF,TGTGCCAGCAAGGGACTAGCGGCGGGGAATGAGCAGTTCTTC
.,TRBV14,TRBJ2-2,TRBD2,CASSQDIRTSGGAGELFF,TGTGCCAGCAGCCAAGATATCCGGACTAGCGGAGGGGCCGGGGAGCTGTTTTTT
.,TRBV11-3,TRBJ2-1,TRBD2,CASSLAGTSSSVPYNEQFF,TGTGCCAGCAGCTTAGCGGGGACTAGCTCTTCCGTTCCCTACAATGAGCAGTTCTTC
.,TRBV3-1/TRBV3-2,TRBJ1-2,TRBD1,CASSQGGPATGANGYTF,TGTGCCAGCAGCCAAGGGGGTCCGGCGACAGGGGCGAATGGCTACACCTTC
.,TRBV7-2,TRBJ1-3,TRBD1,CASSLVTGGSGNTIYF,TGTGCCAGCAGCTTAGTCACAGGGGGCTCTGGAAACACCATATATTTT
.,TRBV7-2,TRBJ2-1,TRBD2,CASSPTSGSLDEQFF,TGTGCCAGCAGCCCCACAAGCGGGAGCCTCGATGAGCAGTTCTTC
.,TRBV30,TRBJ2-7,TRBD1,CAWGTGQVYEQYF,TGTGCCTGGGGCACAGGACAGGTCTACGAGCAGTACTTC
.,TRBV27,TRBJ2-3,TRBD2,CASRRPGLAGGGRGHTDTQYF,TGTGCCAGCAGGCGCCCGGGGCTAGCGGGGGGGGGCCGAGGGCACACAGATACGCAGTATTTT
.,TRBV5-1,TRBJ2-1,TRBD2,CASMIGLAGYNEQFF,TGCGCCAGCATGATTGGACTAGCGGGTTACAATGAGCAGTTCTTC
.,TRBV11-2,TRBJ1-6,.,CASSFRVGSYNSPLHF,TGTGCCAGCAGCTTCAGGGTAGGCTCCTATAATTCACCCCTCCACTTT
once,TRBV7-9,TRBJ1-4,TRBD1,CASSSETGANEKLFF,TGTGCCAGCAGCTCGGAGACAGGGGCAAATGAAAAACTGTTTTTT
.,TRBV20-1,TRBJ1-5,.,CSASTREARSNQPQHF,TGCAGTGCTAGTACTCGAGAGGCCCGAAGTAATCAGCCCCAGCATTTT
.,TRBV5-5,TRBJ2-7,.,CASSLDRAYEQYF,TGTGCCAGCAGCTTGGACCGCGCCTACGAGCAGTACTTC
.,TRBV9,TRBJ1-2,.,CASSVDPGTSYGYTF,TGTGCCAGCAGCGTTGACCCTGGGACATCGTATGGCTACACCTTC
.,TRBV5-1,TRBJ2-5,TRBD1,CASSSGQAQETQYF,TGCGCCAGCAGCTCCGGACAGGCGCAAGAGACCCAGTACTTC
.,TRBV6-6,TRBJ2-3,TRBD2,CASSLHWTSGGTTDTQYF,TGTGCCAGCAGTCTCCACTGGACTAGCGGAGGAACCACAGATACGCAGTATTTT
once,TRBV6-5,TRBJ2-1,.,CASNPRLSEQFF,TGTGCAAGCAATCCCCGCCTGAGCGAGCAGTTCTTC
.,TRBV5-1,TRBJ1-2,.,CASSGVGSTATNYGYTF,TGCGCCAGCAGCGGAGTGGGTTCGACAGCGACTAACTATGGCTACACCTTC
.,TRBV19,TRBJ2-3,TRBD2,CASSIDRLAAGTDTQYF,TGTGCCAGTAGTATAGACAGACTAGCGGCAGGCACAGATACGCAGTATTTT
.,TRBV9,TRBJ2-4,TRBD2,CATSRGGSTNIQYF,TGTGCCACCTCCCGGGGGGGGAGTACAAACATTCAGTACTTC
.,TRBV5-4,TRBJ2-7,TRBD2,CASNVAGGHEQYF,TGTGCCAGCAATGTGGCGGGGGGGCACGAGCAGTACTTC
.,TRBV28,TRBJ1-2,TRBD1,CASSPTGGYGYTF,TGTGCCAGCAGCCCCACAGGGGGTTATGGCTACACCTTC
.,TRBV7-2,TRBJ2-7,.,CASSLIPGHEQYF,TGTGCCAGCAGCTTAATTCCGGGTCACGAGCAGTACTTC
.,TRBV5-1,TRBJ1-5,.,CASSLQGSSNQPQHF,TGCGCCAGCAGCTTACAGGGAAGTAGCAATCAGCCCCAGCATTTT
few,TRBV4-1,TRBJ2-3,.,CASSQDRTDTQYF,TGCGCCAGCAGCCAAGACCGGACAGATACGCAGTATTTT
.,TRBV10-3,TRBJ1-1,.,CAISERGTHTEAFF,TGTGCCATCAGTGAGAGGGGGACACACACTGAAGCTTTCTTT
.,TRBV4-2,TRBJ1-6,.,CASSQIGTASPLHF,TGTGCCAGCAGCCAAATCGGGACTGCCTCACCCCTCCACTTT
.,TRBV7-9,TRBJ1-1,TRBD1,CASSPQGKGNTEAFF,TGTGCCAGCAGCCCACAGGGGAAGGGGAACACTGAAGCTTTCTTT
.,TRBV5-1,TRBJ1-4,TRBD1,CASSFTGVVGEKLFF,TGCGCCAGCAGCTTCACAGGGGTGGTAGGGGAAAAACTGTTTTTT
.,TRBV19,TRBJ1-5,TRBD1,CASSPGTGNQPQHF,TGTGCCAGTAGTCCCGGGACAGGCAATCAGCCCCAGCATTTT
.,TRBV4-2,TRBJ1-2,.,CASSQDKGPRGYTF,TGTGCCAGCAGCCAAGATAAGGGGCCGCGAGGCTACACCTTC
.,TRBV4-1,TRBJ1-4,TRBD1,CASAWGQWEKLFF,TGCGCCAGTGCTTGGGGACAGTGGGAAAAACTGTTTTTT
.,TRBV9,TRBJ1-2,.,CASSARTGLGGYTF,TGTGCCAGCAGCGCCCGAACAGGTCTGGGGGGCTACACCTTC
.,TRBV12-3/TRBV12-4,TRBJ2-7,.,CASSRLYEQYF,TGTGCCAGCAGCCGACTCTACGAGCAGTACTTC
.,TRBV4-2,TRBJ1-1,.,CASSQGVGTSNTEAFF,TGTGCCAGCAGCCAAGGGGTCGGGACATCCAACACTGAAGCTTTCTTT
.,TRBV27,TRBJ1-3,.,CASSFRPIHQGTSGNTIYF,TGTGCCAGCAGTTTCCGGCCAATCCATCAGGGAACTTCTGGAAACACCATATATTTT
.,TRBV19,TRBJ1-1,TRBD1,CASSPGQANTEAFF,TGTGCCAGTAGTCCCGGACAGGCGAACACTGAAGCTTTCTTT
.,TRBV6-5,TRBJ2-5,.,CASRPLAVQETQYF,TGTGCCAGCAGACCACTGGCGGTCCAAGAGACCCAGTACTTC
.,TRBV4-3,TRBJ1-2,.,CASSQDNRLIANYGYTF,TGCGCCAGCAGCCAAGATAACAGGCTTATAGCTAACTATGGCTACACCTTC
.,TRBV7-3,TRBJ2-1,.,CASSLGLARDEQFF,TGTGCCAGCAGCTTAGGCCTGGCTAGAGATGAGCAGTTCTTC
.,TRBV9,TRBJ1-3,.,CASSDPGGYQLGNTIYF,TGTGCCAGCAGCGACCCCGGGGGTTACCAACTTGGAAACACCATATATTTT
once,TRBV6-6,TRBJ2-3,TRBD2,CASSRRRTSGSTDTQYF,TGTGCCAGCAGTCGCCGGCGGACTAGCGGGAGCACAGATACGCAGTATTTT
.,TRBV6-5,TRBJ1-1,.,CASSYDGGTEAFF,TGTGCCAGCAGTTACGACGGGGGCACTGAAGCTTTCTTT
once,TRBV10-2,TRBJ2-1,TRBD2,CASIPGLAGGPIEQFF,TGCGCCAGCATCCCGGGACTAGCGGGAGGGCCTATTGAGCAGTTCTTC
.,TRBV7-9,TRBJ1-1,.,CASSPQVSTEAFF,TGTGCCAGCAGCCCACAGGTTTCCACTGAAGCTTTCTTT
.,TRBV28,TRBJ2-7,.,CASSFPRGPGESYEQYF,TGTGCCAGCAGTTTCCCCCGGGGCCCAGGGGAATCCTACGAGCAGTACTTC
.,TRBV6-5,TRBJ2-7,TRBD2,CASNLPGLGYEQYF,TGTGCCAGCAACCTACCGGGACTAGGCTACGAGCAGTACTTC
once,TRBV6-5,TRBJ2-3,.,CASNPMAPDTQYF,TGTGCCAGCAACCCAATGGCCCCAGATACGCAGTATTTT
.,TRBV20-1,TRBJ1-2,TRBD1,CSASLQGNYGYTF,TGCAGTGCTAGTTTACAGGGGAACTATGGCTACACCTTC
.,TRBV18,TRBJ2-3,.,CASSRNTAPTDTQYF,TGTGCCAGCTCGCGAAATACAGCTCCCACAGATACGCAGTATTTT
few,TRBV7-2,TRBJ2-7,.,CASSARAGSYEQYF,TGTGCCAGCAGCGCAAGGGCAGGGTCCTACGAGCAGTACTTC